This TCR beta chain was documented in a study of blood T cell repertoires in COVID-19. Germline CDR1 reads LNHDA; CDR2 reads SQIVND (reference sequence). The V end lost 1 base, the J end lost 3 bases, and 12 bases lay between the germline ends. CDR3 size: 16 residues. The assay was immunoSEQ multiplex PCR, and TCRdb's table has in-frame clones only and misses some. Of approximately 180,000 clones listed, roughly 87% are singletons. V and J are TRBV19 and TRBJ2-2; D not resolved. The origin of this receptor is a human donor with acute COVID-19. The donor label of this sample is uncertain. Sequenced material: PBMCs or T cells enriched from blood (not recorded which). CDR3 nucleotides: TGTGCCAGTAGTATAGGTTTACAGCCTCACACCGGGGAGCTGTTTTTT. This codes for CASSIGLQPHTGELFF.